This T cell receptor (beta chain) was recovered during a study of T cells in Graves' hyperthyroidism and ophthalmopathy. RNA transcripts yielded amplified TCR beta CDR3 regions. Primed by the HTBI set, a first-round RT-PCR was run on the TCR CDR3. MiXCR, applied by TCRdb to the multiplex PCR reads, yields one record per CDR3 protein. Of fewer than 750,000 distinct CDR3 sequences listed, roughly 46% are singletons. The CDR3 sequence is 13 residues long. Germline lookup yields CDR1 SQVTM and CDR2 ANQGSEA. About this clonotype itself: A read error may account for a junction end that differs from germline.

The chain recombines TRBV29-1 with TRBJ1-2; D remains ambiguous. This receptor was identified in a young woman with Graves' hyperthyroidism. The sequencing sample was made of peripheral blood or thyroid tissue (not recorded which). In nucleotides, the CDR3 is TGCAGCCTTGAGTGGGAGGTCGCGGATGGCTACACCTTC. This translates into CSLEWEVADGYTF.